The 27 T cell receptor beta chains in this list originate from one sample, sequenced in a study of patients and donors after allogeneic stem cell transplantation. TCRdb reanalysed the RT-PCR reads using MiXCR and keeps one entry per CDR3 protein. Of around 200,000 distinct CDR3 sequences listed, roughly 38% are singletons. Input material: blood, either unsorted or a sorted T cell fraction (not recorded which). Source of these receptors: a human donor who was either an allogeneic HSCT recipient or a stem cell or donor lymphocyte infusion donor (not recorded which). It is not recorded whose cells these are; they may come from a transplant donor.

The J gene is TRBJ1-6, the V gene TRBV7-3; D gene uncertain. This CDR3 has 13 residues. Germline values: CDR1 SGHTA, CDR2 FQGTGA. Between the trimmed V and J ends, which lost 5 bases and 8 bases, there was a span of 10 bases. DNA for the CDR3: TGTGCCAGCAGCCCTGGAGCGCATTCACCCCTCCACTTT. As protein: CASSPGAHSPLHF.

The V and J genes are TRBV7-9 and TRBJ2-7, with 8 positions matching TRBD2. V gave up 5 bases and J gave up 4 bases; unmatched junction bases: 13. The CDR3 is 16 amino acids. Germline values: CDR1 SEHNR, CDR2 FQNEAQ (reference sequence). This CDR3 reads CASSLELAAGVYEQYF. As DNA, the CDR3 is TGTGCCAGCAGCCTCGAACTAGCGGCCGGAGTGTACGAGCAGTACTTC.

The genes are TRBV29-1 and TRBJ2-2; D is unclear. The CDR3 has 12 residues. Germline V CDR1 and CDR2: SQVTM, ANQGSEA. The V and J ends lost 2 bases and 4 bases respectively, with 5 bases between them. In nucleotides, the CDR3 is TGCAGCGTTGAATCCGCCACCGGGGAGCTGTTTTTT. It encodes CSVESATGELFF.

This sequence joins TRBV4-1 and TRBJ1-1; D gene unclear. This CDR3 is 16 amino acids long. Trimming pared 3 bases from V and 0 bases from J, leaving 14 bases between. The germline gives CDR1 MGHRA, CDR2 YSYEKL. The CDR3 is CASSQEQGSLNTEAFF. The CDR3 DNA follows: TGCGCCAGCAGCCAGGAGCAAGGAAGCCTGAACACTGAAGCTTTCTTT.

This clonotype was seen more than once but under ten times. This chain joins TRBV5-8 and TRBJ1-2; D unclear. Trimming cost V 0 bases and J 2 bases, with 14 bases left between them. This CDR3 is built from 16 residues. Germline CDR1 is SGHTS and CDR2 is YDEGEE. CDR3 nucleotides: TGTGCCAGCAGCTTGGGTCTCCTCGGAGGAAACTATGGCTACACCTTC. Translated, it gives CASSLGLLGGNYGYTF.

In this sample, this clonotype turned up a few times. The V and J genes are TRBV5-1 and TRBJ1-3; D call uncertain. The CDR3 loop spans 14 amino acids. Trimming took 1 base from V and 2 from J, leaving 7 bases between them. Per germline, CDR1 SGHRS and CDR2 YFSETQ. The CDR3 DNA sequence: TGCGCCAGCAGCTTGCGTCAAGCTGGAAACACCATATATTTT. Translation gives CASSLRQAGNTIYF.

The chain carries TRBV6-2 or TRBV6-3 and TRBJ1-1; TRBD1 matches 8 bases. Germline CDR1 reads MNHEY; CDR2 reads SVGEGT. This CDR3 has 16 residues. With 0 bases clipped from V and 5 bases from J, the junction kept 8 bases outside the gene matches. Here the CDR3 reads CASSYSFNYRGTEAFF. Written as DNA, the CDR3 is TGTGCCAGCAGTTACTCGTTTAACTACAGGGGGACTGAAGCTTTCTTT.

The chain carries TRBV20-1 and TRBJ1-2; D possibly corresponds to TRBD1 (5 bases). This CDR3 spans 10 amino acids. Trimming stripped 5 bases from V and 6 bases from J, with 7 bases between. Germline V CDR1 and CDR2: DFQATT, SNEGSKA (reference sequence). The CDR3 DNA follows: TGCAGTGCTGGGACGGATGGCTACACCTTC. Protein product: CSAGTDGYTF.

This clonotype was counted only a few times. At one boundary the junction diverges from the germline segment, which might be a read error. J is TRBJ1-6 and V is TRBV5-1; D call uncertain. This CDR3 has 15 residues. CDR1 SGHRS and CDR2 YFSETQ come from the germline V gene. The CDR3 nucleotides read TGCGTCAGCAGCTTGATCCCCTCTAATAATTCACCCCTCCACTTT. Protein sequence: CVSSLIPSNNSPLHF.

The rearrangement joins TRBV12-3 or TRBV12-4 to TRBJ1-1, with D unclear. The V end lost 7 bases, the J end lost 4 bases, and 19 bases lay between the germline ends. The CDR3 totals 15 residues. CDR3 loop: CASTSLFGSGTEAFF. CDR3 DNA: TGTGCCAGCACTTCCCTCTTCGGGTCGGGCACTGAAGCTTTCTTT.

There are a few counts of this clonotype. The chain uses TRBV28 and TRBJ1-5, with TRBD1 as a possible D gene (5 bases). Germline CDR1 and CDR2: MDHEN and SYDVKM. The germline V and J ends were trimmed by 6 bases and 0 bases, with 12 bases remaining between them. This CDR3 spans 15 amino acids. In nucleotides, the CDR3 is TGTGCCAGCAGCCGAACGGACACTAGCAATCAGCCCCAGCATTTT. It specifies CASSRTDTSNQPQHF.

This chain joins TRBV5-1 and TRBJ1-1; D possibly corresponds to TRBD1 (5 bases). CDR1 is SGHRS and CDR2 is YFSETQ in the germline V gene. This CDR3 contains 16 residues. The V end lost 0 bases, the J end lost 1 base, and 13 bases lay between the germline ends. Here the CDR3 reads CASSLVPGRGNTEAFF. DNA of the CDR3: TGCGCCAGCAGCTTGGTTCCAGGGCGTGGGAACACTGAAGCTTTCTTT.

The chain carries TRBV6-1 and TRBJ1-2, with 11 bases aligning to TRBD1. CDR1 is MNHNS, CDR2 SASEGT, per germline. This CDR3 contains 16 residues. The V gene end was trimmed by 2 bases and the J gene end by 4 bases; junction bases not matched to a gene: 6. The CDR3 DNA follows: TGTGCCAGCAGTGAACCCCGGACAGGGGGCTTCTATGGCTACACCTTC. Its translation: CASSEPRTGGFYGYTF.

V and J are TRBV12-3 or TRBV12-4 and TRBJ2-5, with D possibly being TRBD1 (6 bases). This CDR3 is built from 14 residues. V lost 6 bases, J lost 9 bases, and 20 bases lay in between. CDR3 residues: CASSFGTNSQAQYF. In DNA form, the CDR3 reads TGTGCCAGCAGCTTCGGGACAAATAGTCAGGCCCAGTACTTC.

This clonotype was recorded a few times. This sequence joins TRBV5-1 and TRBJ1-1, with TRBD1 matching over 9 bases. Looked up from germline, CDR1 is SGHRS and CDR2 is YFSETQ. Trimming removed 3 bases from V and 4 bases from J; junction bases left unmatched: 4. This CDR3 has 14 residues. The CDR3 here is CASSSLTGGTEAFF. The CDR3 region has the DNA TGCGCCAGCAGCTCGTTGACAGGGGGCACTGAAGCTTTCTTT.

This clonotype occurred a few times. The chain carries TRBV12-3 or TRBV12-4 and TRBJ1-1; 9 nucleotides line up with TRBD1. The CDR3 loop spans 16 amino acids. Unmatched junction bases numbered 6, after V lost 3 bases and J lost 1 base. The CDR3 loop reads CASSLGQGVTNTEAFF. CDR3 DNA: TGTGCCAGCAGTTTGGGACAGGGCGTTACGAACACTGAAGCTTTCTTT.

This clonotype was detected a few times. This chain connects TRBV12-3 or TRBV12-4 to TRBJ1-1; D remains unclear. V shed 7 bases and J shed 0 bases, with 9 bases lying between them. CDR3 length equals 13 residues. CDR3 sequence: CASKPGMNTEAFF. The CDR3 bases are TGTGCCAGCAAACCGGGCATGAACACTGAAGCTTTCTTT.

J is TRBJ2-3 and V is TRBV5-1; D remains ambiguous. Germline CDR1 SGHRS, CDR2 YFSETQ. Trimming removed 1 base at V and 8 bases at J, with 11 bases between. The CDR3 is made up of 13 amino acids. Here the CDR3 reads CASSLTTLSTQYF. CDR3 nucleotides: TGCGCCAGCAGCTTGACAACACTAAGTACGCAGTATTTT. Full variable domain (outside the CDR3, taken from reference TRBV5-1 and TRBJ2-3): KAGVTQTPRYLIKTRGQQVTLSCSPISGHRSVSWYQQTPGQGLQFLFEYFSETQRNKGNFPGRFSGRQFSNSRSEMNVSTLELGDSALYLCASSLTTLSTQYFGPGTRLTVL.

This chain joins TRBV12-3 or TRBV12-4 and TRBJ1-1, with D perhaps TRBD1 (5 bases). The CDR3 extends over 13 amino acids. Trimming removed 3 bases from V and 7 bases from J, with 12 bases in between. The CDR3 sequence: CASSLVTGLEAFF. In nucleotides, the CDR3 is TGTGCCAGCAGTTTGGTAACGGGACTTGAAGCTTTCTTT.

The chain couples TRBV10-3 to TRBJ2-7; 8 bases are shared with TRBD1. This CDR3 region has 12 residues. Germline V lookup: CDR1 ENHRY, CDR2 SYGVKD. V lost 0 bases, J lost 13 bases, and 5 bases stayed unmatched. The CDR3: CAISESDRGGYF. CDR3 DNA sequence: TGTGCCATCAGTGAGTCCGACAGGGGTGGATACTTC.

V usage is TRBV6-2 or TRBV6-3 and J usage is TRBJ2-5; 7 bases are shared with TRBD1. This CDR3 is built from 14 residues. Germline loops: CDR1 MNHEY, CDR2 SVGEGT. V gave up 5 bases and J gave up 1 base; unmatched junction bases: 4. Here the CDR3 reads CASSMGQFQETQYF. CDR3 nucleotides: TGTGCCAGCAGTATGGGACAGTTCCAAGAGACCCAGTACTTC.

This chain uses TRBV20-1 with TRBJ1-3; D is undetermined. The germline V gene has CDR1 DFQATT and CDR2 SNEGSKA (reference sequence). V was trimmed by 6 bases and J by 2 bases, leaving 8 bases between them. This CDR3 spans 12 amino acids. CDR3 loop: CSAETAGNTIYF. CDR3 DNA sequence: TGCAGTGCCGAGACGGCTGGAAACACCATATATTTT.

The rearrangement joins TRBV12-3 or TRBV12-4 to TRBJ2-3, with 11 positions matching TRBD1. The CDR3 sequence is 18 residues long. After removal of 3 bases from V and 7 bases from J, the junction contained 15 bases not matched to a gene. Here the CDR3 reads CASSFARGNRDRGYTQYF. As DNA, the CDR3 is TGTGCCAGCAGTTTTGCCCGGGGGAACCGGGACAGGGGGTATACGCAGTATTTT.

The CDR3, as DNA: TGTGCCAGCACTCGGGGGGGCTCTGGAAACACCATATATTTT. Its translation is CASTRGGSGNTIYF. The rearrangement uses TRBV28 and TRBJ1-3; the D gene is possibly TRBD1 (5 bases). Germline loops: CDR1 MDHEN, CDR2 SYDVKM. V lost 7 bases and J lost 0, with 10 bases in between. This CDR3 has 14 amino acids.

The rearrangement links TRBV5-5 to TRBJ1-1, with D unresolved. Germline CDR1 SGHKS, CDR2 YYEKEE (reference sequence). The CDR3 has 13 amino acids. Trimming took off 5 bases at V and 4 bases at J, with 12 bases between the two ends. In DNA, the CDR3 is TGTGCCAGCAGGATGATTTGGAGCACTGAAGCTTTCTTT. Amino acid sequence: CASRMIWSTEAFF. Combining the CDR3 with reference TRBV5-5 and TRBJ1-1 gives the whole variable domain DAGVTQSPTHLIKTRGQQVTLRCSPISGHKSVSWYQQVLGQGPQFIFQYYEKEERGRGNFPDRFSARQFPNYSSELNVNALLLGDSALYLCASRMIWSTEAFFGQGTRLTVV.

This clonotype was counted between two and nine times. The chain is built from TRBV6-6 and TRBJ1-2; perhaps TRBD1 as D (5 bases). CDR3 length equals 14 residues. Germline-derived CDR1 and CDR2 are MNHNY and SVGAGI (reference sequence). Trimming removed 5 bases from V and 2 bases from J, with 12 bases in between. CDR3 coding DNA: TGTGCCAGCAGTACCATCTGGGGGAACTATGGCTACACCTTC. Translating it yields CASSTIWGNYGYTF.

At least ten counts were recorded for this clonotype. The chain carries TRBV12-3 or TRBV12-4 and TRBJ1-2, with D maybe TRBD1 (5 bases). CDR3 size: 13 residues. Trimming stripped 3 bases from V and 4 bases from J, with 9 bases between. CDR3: CASSFGTAYGYTF. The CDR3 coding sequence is TGTGCCAGCAGTTTTGGGACGGCCTATGGCTACACCTTC.